Below, 21 T cell receptor beta chains from the same sample are listed, as sequenced in a study of spatial heterogeneity in lung cancer. Overall study results and limits: Within tumors, counts of expanded alpha and beta TCRs tracked tumor mutation counts.

TCRdb re-called the 5' RACE reads through MiXCR, storing one row per CDR3 protein. The sample holds more than 20,000 distinct CDR3 sequences, approximately 3% seen once. Described time point: sample taken at primary tumor resection. These TCRs' antigens remain unknown. This specimen consisted of lung tumor tissue, obtained at surgery. The receptors come from a male donor with early-stage non-small cell lung cancer.

This clonotype was seen repeatedly, ten times or more. The chain joins TRBV20-1 to TRBJ2-3; TRBD2 aligns across 8 bases. The CDR3 sequence is 14 residues long. V was clipped by 6 bases and J by 0 bases; unmatched bases: 5. CDR1 is DFQATT and CDR2 is SNEGSKA in the germline V gene (reference sequence). CDR3 DNA sequence: TGCAGTGCAGGTAGCGGGACGAGCACAGATACGCAGTATTTT. Translating gives CSAGSGTSTDTQYF.

At least ten counts were recorded for this clonotype. This sequence joins TRBV29-1 and TRBJ1-1, with 10 bases aligning to TRBD1. The CDR3 spans 16 residues. Germline V gene sequence: CDR1 SQVTM, CDR2 ANQGSEA. With 6 bases clipped from V and 3 bases from J, the junction kept 13 bases outside the gene matches. CDR3 in DNA: TGCAGCGTGCAAGGACAGGGGGGAGTTTGGGACACTGAAGCTTTCTTT. Its translation is CSVQGQGGVWDTEAFF. Drawing the rest from reference TRBV29-1 and TRBJ1-1, the complete variable domain is SAVISQKPSRDICQRGTSLTIQCQVDSQVTMMFWYRQQPGQSLTLIATANQGSEATYESGFVIDKFPISRPNLTFSTLTVSNMSPEDSSIYLCSVQGQGGVWDTEAFFGQGTRLTVV.

This chain joins TRBV6-5 and TRBJ2-1, with 7 nucleotides matching TRBD1. Germline CDR1 and CDR2: MNHEY and SVGAGI. V lost 6 bases and J lost 0; bases outside the gene matches: 5. This CDR3 region has 15 residues. DNA for the CDR3: TGTGCCAGCAGCCTACGGGACAGCTCCTACAATGAGCAGTTCTTC. It translates to CASSLRDSSYNEQFF.

In this sample, this clonotype turned up many times. The chain has TRBV10-3 and TRBJ2-3; D may correspond to TRBD1 or TRBD2 (6 bases each). The V gene's germline CDR1 is ENHRY and CDR2 SYGVKD. CDR3 length equals 17 residues. Trimming cost V 0 bases and J 3 bases, with 16 bases left between them. The CDR3 reads CAISESGGLVVTDTQYF. Written as DNA, the CDR3 is TGTGCCATCAGTGAGTCGGGGGGCCTGGTAGTAACAGATACGCAGTATTTT.

This clonotype was observed many times. The chain combines TRBV20-1 with TRBJ2-1; TRBD2 matches at 10 bases. V lost 0 bases to trimming and J lost 7 bases; unmatched junction nucleotides: 6. CDR3 length: 15 amino acids. In germline, CDR1 is DFQATT, CDR2 SNEGSKA (reference sequence). Written as DNA, the CDR3 is TGCAGTGCTAGAGACTTTCTAGCGGGAGCTAATGAGCAGTTCTTC. Translating it yields CSARDFLAGANEQFF.

At least ten counts were recorded for this clonotype. The rearrangement uses TRBV27 and TRBJ1-2; D is perhaps TRBD1 (5 bases). The CDR3 spans 15 residues. In germline, CDR1 is MNHEY, CDR2 SMNVEV (reference sequence). V was pared by 7 bases and J by 8 bases, with 23 bases between. The CDR3 spells CASNDVEGNPYGYTF. The DNA of the CDR3 is TGTGCCAGCAATGACGTCGAGGGGAATCCCTACGGCTACACCTTC.

At least ten counts were recorded for this clonotype. The CDR3 region is CASTTGTPPAGDTQYF. DNA for the CDR3: TGTGCCAGCACCACAGGGACTCCTCCTGCGGGAGATACGCAGTATTTT. V and J are TRBV6-2 or TRBV6-3 and TRBJ2-3, with D possibly being TRBD1 or TRBD2 (6 bases each). The germline V gene encodes CDR1 MNHEY and CDR2 SVGEGT. CDR3 length equals 16 residues. With 7 bases removed from V and 5 bases from J, the gap between germline ends came to 22 bases.

Ten or more counts support this clonotype. The chain joins TRBV6-2 or TRBV6-3 to TRBJ2-7; D is unclear. The germline V gene has CDR1 MNHEY and CDR2 SVGEGT. The CDR3 length is 13 residues. The V end lost 7 bases, the J end lost 4 bases, and 14 bases lay between the germline ends. CDR3 loop: CASTRPVEYEQYF. CDR3 nucleotide sequence: TGTGCCAGCACCCGGCCTGTGGAATACGAGCAGTACTTC.

This clonotype ranks as medium-sized. The germline gene is not matched at one end of the junction; a read error may be the cause. The genes are TRBV5-1 and TRBJ1-1; D may be TRBD1 (5 bases). This CDR3 has 15 residues. Looked up from germline, CDR1 is SGHRS and CDR2 is YFSETQ. Written as DNA, the CDR3 is TGCGCCAGCAACTTGGAGGTCAGGAGGGGCACTGAAGCTTTCTTT. It yields the protein CASNLEVRRGTEAFF.

This clonotype was seen many times. The gene calls are TRBV20-1 and TRBJ2-3, with unresolved D. V was clipped by 4 bases and J by 1 base, with 15 bases between them. Germline loops: CDR1 DFQATT, CDR2 SNEGSKA (reference sequence). The CDR3 has 15 amino acids. In DNA, the CDR3 is TGCAGTGCTATTGTTTTTGGGGAAGGCACAGATACGCAGTATTTT. Translated, it gives CSAIVFGEGTDTQYF.

This clonotype was observed at least ten times. The gene calls are TRBV27 and TRBJ2-1, with 12 bases identical to TRBD2. Per germline, CDR1 MNHEY and CDR2 SMNVEV (reference sequence). With 5 bases clipped from V and 4 bases from J, the junction kept 6 bases outside the gene matches. There are 16 residues in the CDR3. For the CDR3, the DNA is TGTGCCAGCAGTAGGGGGACTAGCGGGTCTTACAATGAGCAGTTCTTC. Its translation is CASSRGTSGSYNEQFF.

This clonotype was seen many times. The chain has TRBV19 and TRBJ1-4, with 7 bases that match TRBD1. Germline assignment: CDR1 LNHDA and CDR2 SQIVND (reference sequence). V was pared by 8 bases and J by 11 bases, with 14 bases of the junction left unmatched. The CDR3 has 14 residues. The CDR3 is CASSEGRGSTKLFF. The CDR3 region has the DNA TGTGCCAGTTCGGAAGGCAGGGGGTCAACGAAACTGTTTTTT.

This clonotype showed up many times. Here the CDR3 reads CASSPNRAGGQTQYF. The DNA for the CDR3 is TGCGCCAGCAGCCCGAATCGTGCCGGAGGGCAGACCCAGTACTTC. V usage is TRBV4-3 and J usage is TRBJ2-5, with D tentatively TRBD2 (6 bases). The germline V and J ends were trimmed by 4 bases and 6 bases, with 18 bases remaining between them. Germline lookup yields CDR1 LGHNA and CDR2 YSLEER. The CDR3 loop spans 15 amino acids.

At least ten counts were recorded for this clonotype. The CDR3 loop is CSVEDQWELFF. In DNA form, the CDR3 reads TGCAGCGTTGAAGATCAGTGGGAATTGTTTTTT. The chain joins TRBV29-1 to TRBJ1-4; D is undetermined. With 0 bases removed from V and 15 bases from J, the gap between germline ends came to 11 bases. The germline V gene has CDR1 SQVTM and CDR2 ANQGSEA. This CDR3 region has 11 residues. Using reference TRBV29-1 and TRBJ1-4 for the parts outside the CDR3, the full variable domain is SAVISQKPSRDICQRGTSLTIQCQVDSQVTMMFWYRQQPGQSLTLIATANQGSEATYESGFVIDKFPISRPNLTFSTLTVSNMSPEDSSIYLCSVEDQWELFFGSGTQLSVL.

This clonotype was counted at least ten times. This sequence joins TRBV12-3 or TRBV12-4 and TRBJ2-3; TRBD2 matches 14 bases. Losses at the gene ends were 6 bases for V and 5 bases for J; bases not matched to a gene: 19. This CDR3 is built from 20 residues. The CDR3 region is CASSPGLAGGGLPGRDTQYF. The CDR3 bases are TGTGCCAGCAGCCCAGGACTAGCGGGAGGCGGGCTCCCTGGACGAGATACGCAGTATTTT.

There are many counts of this clonotype. The chain carries TRBV6-2 or TRBV6-3 and TRBJ1-1; 8 nucleotides align to TRBD1. The CDR3 is 12 amino acids. Germline V gene sequence: CDR1 MNHEY, CDR2 SVGEGT. V lost 8 bases and J lost 4; bases outside the gene matches: 3. CDR3 nucleotide sequence: TGTGCCAGCGGAACAGGGGGCACTGAAGCTTTCTTT. As protein: CASGTGGTEAFF.

In this sample, this clonotype turned up many times. The gene calls are TRBV20-1 and TRBJ2-3; TRBD1 agrees at 7 bases. This CDR3 region has 15 residues. Germline V gives CDR1 DFQATT, CDR2 SNEGSKA (reference sequence). Trimming took 3 bases from V and 3 from J; bases not matched to a gene: 9. CDR3 protein: CSARKGADNTDTQYF. CDR3 DNA: TGCAGTGCTAGGAAGGGGGCGGACAATACAGATACGCAGTATTTT.

Ten or more counts support this clonotype. The chain is built from TRBV7-8 and TRBJ2-2; D gene ambiguous. Trimming cost V 1 base and J 7 bases, with 4 bases left between them. Germline CDR1 is SGHVS and CDR2 is FQNEAQ. This CDR3 is 12 amino acids long. The CDR3: CASSLGSGELFF. The CDR3 nucleotides read TGTGCCAGCAGCTTAGGAAGCGGGGAGCTGTTTTTT.

This clonotype was observed many times. The rearrangement uses TRBV12-3 or TRBV12-4 and TRBJ2-3; D not certain. Trimming removed 2 bases from V and 4 bases from J, with 10 bases in between. This CDR3 region has 14 residues. CDR3 bases: TGTGCCAGCAGTTTAAGTTGGCGCCCAGATACGCAGTATTTT. This encodes CASSLSWRPDTQYF.

This clonotype was seen at least ten times. This rearrangement joins TRBV7-9 to TRBJ2-1; 7 nucleotides align to TRBD1. CDR1 and CDR2 from the germline V gene are SEHNR and FQNEAQ (reference sequence). The V and J ends lost 5 bases and 5 bases, in that order; junction bases with no gene match: 9. The CDR3 contains 15 residues. The chain's CDR3 is CASSQQGTANNEQFF. The CDR3 DNA reads as TGTGCCAGCAGCCAACAGGGGACAGCCAACAATGAGCAGTTCTTC.

This clonotype has at least ten counts. The chain joins TRBV5-6 to TRBJ2-7, with 10 bases that match TRBD2. Trimming removed 4 bases from V and 2 bases from J; junction bases left unmatched: 6. CDR3 length: 15 amino acids. Looked up from germline, CDR1 is SGHDT and CDR2 is YYEEEE. The CDR3 region is CASSRGLAVTYEQYF. DNA of the CDR3: TGTGCCAGCAGCCGAGGACTAGCGGTTACCTACGAGCAGTACTTC.